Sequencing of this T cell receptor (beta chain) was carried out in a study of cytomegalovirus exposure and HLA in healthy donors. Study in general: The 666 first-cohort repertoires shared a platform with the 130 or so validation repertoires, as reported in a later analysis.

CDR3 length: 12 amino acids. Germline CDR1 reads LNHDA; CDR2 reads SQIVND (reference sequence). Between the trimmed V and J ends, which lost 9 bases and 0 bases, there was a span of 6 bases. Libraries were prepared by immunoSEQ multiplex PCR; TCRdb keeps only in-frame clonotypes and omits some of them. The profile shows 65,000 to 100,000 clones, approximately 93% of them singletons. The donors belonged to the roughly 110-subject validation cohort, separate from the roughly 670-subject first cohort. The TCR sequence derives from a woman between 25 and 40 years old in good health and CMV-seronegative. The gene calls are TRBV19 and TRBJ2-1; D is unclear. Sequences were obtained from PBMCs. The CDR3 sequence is CASTSSYNEQFF. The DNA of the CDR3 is TGTGCCAGCACGAGCTCCTACAATGAGCAGTTCTTC.